The present entry profiles one TCR beta chain with its context. Its antigen is still unknown. V lost 2 bases and J lost 2, with 15 bases in between. This CDR3 region has 17 residues. CDR1 is SGHNT, CDR2 YENEEA, per germline. These data are taken from a study of lymphopenia after photon versus proton radiotherapy. Study-wide findings and caveats: Larger post-nadir TCR diversity loss correlated inversely with survival in deceased patients. After lymphocyte nadir, photon-treated repertoires showed oligoclonal expansion, especially CD8+ Temra. Survival link was tested only in deceased patients; proton benefit remains a possibility.

TCRdb's copy holds only in-frame clones and misses some; the assay was immunoSEQ multiplex PCR. Seen here are about 60,000 clones, 70% to 85% observed once, and the top ten hold around 2.1%. This TCR derives from a man aged 55 to 69 with pancreatic cancer. V usage is TRBV11-3 and J usage is TRBJ2-2; D is unresolved. This specimen consisted of peripheral blood, obtained from a patient treated with proton-based radiotherapy. Here the CDR3 reads CASSLLSSSTNTGELFF. CDR3 coding DNA: TGTGCCAGCAGCTTATTGTCTAGTTCCACTAACACCGGGGAGCTGTTTTTT. Full variable domain (outside the CDR3, taken from reference TRBV11-3 and TRBJ2-2): EAGVVQSPRYKIIEKKQPVAFWCNPISGHNTLYWYLQNLGQGPELLIRYENEEAVDDSQLPKDRFSAERLKGVDSTLKIQPAELGDSAVYLCASSLLSSSTNTGELFFGEGSRLTVL.